The entry below describes one TCR beta chain. As yet, its antigen is unknown. Diagnoses rested on clinical symptoms, serum thyroxine and TRAb, thyroid ultrasound and orbital computed tomography. This sample was taken from a study of T cells in Graves' hyperthyroidism and ophthalmopathy. Study-wide results and limits: Most clonotypes expanded in the thyroid (above 0.001) were also present in blood.

The CDR3 runs 14 residues. After removal of 5 bases from V and 5 bases from J, the junction contained 8 bases not matched to a gene. Germline V gives CDR1 SGHTA, CDR2 FQGNSA. Amplification of TCR beta CDR3 regions was performed using RNA transcripts as template. Researchers ran a first-round RT-PCR on the TCR CDR3 using the HTBI primer set. TCRdb re-called the multiplex PCR reads through MiXCR, storing one row per CDR3 protein. The sample holds around 660,000 distinct CDR3 sequences, about 45% seen once. The sequence derives from an adult man with Graves' disease, either hyperthyroidism or ophthalmopathy (not recorded which). J is TRBJ1-1 and V is TRBV7-2; 7 bases agree with TRBD1. The sequenced sample was peripheral blood or thyroid tissue (not recorded which). DNA of the CDR3: TGTGCCAGCAGCCCTAGAGGGGGCAGGACTGAAGCTTTCTTT. It translates to CASSPRGGRTEAFF.